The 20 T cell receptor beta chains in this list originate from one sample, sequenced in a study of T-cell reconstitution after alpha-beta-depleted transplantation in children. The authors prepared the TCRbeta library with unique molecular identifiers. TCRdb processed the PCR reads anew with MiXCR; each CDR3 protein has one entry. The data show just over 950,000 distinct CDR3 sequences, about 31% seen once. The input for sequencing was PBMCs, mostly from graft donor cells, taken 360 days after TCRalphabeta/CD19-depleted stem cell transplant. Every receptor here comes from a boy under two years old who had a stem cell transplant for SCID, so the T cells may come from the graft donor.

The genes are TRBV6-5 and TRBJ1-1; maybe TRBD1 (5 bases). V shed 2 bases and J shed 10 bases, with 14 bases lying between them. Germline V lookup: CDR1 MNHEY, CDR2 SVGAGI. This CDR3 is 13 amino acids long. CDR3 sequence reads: CASSYRGNGGAFF. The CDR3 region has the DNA TGTGCCAGCAGTTACCGGGGGAACGGTGGAGCTTTCTTT.

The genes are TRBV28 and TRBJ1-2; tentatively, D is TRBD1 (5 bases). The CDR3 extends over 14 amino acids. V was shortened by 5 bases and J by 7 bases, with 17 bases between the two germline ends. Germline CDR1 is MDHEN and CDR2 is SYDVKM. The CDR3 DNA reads TGTGCCAGCAGTCCAGGGCAACTATTGGGTGGCTACACCTTC. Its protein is CASSPGQLLGGYTF.

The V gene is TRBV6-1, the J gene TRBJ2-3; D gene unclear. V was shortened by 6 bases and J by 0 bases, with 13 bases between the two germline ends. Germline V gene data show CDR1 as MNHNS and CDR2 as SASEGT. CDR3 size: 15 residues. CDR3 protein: CASRGSFRSTDTQYF. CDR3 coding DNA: TGTGCCAGCAGAGGGTCTTTCCGTAGCACAGATACGCAGTATTTT.

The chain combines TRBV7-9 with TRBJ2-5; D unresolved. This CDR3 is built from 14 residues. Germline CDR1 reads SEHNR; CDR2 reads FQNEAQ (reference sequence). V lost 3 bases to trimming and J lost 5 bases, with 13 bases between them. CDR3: CASSFIPIGETQYF. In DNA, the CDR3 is TGTGCCAGCAGCTTCATACCTATCGGGGAGACCCAGTACTTC.

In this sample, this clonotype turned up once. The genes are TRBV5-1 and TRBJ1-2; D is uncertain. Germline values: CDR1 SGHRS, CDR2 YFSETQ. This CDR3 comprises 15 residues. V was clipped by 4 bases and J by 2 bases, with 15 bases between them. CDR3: CASSPRTEQNYGYTF. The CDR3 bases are TGCGCCAGCAGCCCGAGGACCGAGCAAAACTATGGCTACACCTTC. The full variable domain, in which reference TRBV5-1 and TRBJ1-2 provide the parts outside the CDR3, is KAGVTQTPRYLIKTRGQQVTLSCSPISGHRSVSWYQQTPGQGLQFLFEYFSETQRNKGNFPGRFSGRQFSNSRSEMNVSTLELGDSALYLCASSPRTEQNYGYTFGSGTRLTVV.

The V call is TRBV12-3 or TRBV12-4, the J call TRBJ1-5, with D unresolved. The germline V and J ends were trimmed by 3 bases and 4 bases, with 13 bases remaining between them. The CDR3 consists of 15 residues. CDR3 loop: CASSLAGRENQPQHF. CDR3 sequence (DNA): TGTGCCAGCAGTTTGGCCGGACGGGAGAATCAGCCCCAGCATTTT.

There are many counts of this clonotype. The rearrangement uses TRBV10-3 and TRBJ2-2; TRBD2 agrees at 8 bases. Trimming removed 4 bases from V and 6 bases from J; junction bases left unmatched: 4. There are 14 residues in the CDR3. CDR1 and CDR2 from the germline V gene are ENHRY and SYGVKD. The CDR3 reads CAISAGGIAGELFF. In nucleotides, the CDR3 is TGTGCCATCAGTGCGGGGGGGATAGCCGGGGAGCTGTTTTTT.

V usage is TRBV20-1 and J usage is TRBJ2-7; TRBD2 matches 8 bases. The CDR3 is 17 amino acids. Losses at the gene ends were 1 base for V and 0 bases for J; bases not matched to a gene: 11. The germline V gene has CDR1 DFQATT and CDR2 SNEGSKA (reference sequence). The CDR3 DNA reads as TGCAGTGCTAGAGGCGGGGGGAAGGTTTTGGACTCCTACGAGCAGTACTTC. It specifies CSARGGGKVLDSYEQYF.

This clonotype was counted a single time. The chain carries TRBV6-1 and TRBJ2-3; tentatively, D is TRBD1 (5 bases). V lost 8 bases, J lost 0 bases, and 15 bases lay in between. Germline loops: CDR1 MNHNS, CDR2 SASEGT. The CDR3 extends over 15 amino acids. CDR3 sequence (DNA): TGTGCCAGCGAAACCTCAGGGATTAGCACAGATACGCAGTATTTT. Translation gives CASETSGISTDTQYF.

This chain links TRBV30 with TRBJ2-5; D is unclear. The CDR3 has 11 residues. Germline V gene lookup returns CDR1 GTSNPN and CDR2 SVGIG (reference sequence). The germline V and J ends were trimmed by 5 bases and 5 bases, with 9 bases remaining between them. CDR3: CAWGPRETQYF. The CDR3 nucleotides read TGTGCCTGGGGTCCTCGGGAGACCCAGTACTTC.

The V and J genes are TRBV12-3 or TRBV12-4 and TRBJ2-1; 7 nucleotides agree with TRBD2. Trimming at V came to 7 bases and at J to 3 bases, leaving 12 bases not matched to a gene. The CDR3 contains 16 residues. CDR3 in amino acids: CASTSLGGADYNEQFF. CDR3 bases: TGTGCCAGCACCTCCTTGGGAGGGGCGGACTACAATGAGCAGTTCTTC.

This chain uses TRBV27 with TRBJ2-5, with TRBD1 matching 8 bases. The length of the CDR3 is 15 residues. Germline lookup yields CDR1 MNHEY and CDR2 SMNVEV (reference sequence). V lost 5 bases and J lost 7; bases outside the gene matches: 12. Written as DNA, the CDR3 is TGTGCCAGCAGTCCCTTGACAGGGGAGGACGGGACCCAGTACTTC. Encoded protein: CASSPLTGEDGTQYF.

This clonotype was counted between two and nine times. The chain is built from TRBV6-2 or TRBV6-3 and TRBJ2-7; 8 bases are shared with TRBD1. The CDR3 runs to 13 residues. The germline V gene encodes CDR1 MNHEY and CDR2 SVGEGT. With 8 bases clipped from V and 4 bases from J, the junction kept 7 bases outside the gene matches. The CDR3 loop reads CASGLQGGYEQYF. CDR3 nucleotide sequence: TGTGCCAGCGGTTTACAGGGGGGATACGAGCAGTACTTC.

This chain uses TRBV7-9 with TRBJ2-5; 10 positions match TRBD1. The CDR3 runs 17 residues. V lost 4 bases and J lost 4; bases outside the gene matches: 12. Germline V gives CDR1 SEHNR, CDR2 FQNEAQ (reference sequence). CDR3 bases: TGTGCCAGCAGCTCCACCCCTGGACAGGGGGGACGAGAGACCCAGTACTTC. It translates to CASSSTPGQGGRETQYF. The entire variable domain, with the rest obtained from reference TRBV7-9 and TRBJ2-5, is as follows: DTGVSQNPRHKITKRGQNVTFRCDPISEHNRLYWYRQTLGQGPEFLTYFQNEAQLEKSRLLSDRFSAERPKGSFSTLEIQRTEQGDSAMYLCASSSTPGQGGRETQYFGPGTRLLVL.

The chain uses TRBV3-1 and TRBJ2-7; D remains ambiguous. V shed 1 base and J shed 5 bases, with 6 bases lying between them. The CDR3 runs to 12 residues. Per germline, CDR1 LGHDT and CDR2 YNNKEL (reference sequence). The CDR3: CASSQGGHEQYF. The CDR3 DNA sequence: TGTGCCAGCAGCCAAGGAGGACACGAGCAGTACTTC.

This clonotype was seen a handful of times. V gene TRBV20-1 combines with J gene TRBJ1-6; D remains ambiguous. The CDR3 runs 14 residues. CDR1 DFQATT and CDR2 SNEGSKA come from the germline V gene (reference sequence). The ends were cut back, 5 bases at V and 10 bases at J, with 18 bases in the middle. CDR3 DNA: TGCAGTGCTTTCATCCACGGCTTTAGCTCACCCCTCCACTTT. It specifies CSAFIHGFSSPLHF.

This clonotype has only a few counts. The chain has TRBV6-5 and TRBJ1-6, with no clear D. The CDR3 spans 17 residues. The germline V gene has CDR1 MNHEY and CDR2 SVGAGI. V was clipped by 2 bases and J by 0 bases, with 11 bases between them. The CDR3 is CASSYGRRGSYNSPLHF. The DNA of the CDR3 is TGTGCCAGCAGTTACGGACGGCGGGGCTCCTATAATTCACCCCTCCACTTT.

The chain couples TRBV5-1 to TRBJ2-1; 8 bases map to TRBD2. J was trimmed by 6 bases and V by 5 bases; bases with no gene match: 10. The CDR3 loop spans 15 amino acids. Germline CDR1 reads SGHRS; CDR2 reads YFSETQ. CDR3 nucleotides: TGCGCCAGCAGTGACTACGTAGCGGGGCTCAATGAGCAGTTCTTC. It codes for CASSDYVAGLNEQFF. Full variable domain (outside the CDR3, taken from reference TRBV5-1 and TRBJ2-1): KAGVTQTPRYLIKTRGQQVTLSCSPISGHRSVSWYQQTPGQGLQFLFEYFSETQRNKGNFPGRFSGRQFSNSRSEMNVSTLELGDSALYLCASSDYVAGLNEQFFGPGTRLTVL.

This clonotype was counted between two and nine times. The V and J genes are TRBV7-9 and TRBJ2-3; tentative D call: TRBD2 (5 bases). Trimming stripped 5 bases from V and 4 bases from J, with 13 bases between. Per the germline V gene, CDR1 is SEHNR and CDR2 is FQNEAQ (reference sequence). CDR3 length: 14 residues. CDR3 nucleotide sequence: TGTGCCAGCAGCCCTTCGAGGGTCCCAGATACGCAGTATTTT. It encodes CASSPSRVPDTQYF.

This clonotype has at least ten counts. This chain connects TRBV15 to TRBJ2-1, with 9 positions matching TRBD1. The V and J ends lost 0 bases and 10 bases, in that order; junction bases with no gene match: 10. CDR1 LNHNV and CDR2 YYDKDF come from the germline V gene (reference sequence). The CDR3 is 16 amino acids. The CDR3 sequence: CATSRDPGTGLVEQFF. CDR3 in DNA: TGTGCCACCAGCAGAGATCCCGGGACAGGGTTAGTAGAGCAGTTCTTC.